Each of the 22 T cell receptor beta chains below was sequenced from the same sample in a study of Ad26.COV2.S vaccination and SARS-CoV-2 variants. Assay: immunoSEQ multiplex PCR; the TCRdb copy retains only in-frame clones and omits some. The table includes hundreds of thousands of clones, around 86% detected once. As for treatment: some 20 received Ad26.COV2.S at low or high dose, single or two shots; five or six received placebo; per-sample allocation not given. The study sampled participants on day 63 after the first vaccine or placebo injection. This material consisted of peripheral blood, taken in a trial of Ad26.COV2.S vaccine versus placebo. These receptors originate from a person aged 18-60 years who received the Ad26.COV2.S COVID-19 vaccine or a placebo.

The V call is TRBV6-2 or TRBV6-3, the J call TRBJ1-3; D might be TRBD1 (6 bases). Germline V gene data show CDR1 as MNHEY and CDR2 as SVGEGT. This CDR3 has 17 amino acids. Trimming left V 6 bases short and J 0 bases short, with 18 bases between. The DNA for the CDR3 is TGTGCCAGCAGCCCCATACCGGGACACTTCTCTGGAAACACCATATATTTT. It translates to CASSPIPGHFSGNTIYF.

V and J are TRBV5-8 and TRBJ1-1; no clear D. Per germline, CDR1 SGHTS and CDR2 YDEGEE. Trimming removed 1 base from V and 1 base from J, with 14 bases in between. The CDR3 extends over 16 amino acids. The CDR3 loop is CASSLFPGRSNTEAFF. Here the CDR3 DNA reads TGTGCCAGCAGCTTGTTTCCTGGCAGGTCGAACACTGAAGCTTTCTTT.

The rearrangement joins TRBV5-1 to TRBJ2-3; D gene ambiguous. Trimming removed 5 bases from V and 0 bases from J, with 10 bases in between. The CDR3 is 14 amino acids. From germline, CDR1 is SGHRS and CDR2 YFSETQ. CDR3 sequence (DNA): TGCGCCAGCAGAGGCATCACAAGCACAGATACGCAGTATTTT. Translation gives CASRGITSTDTQYF.

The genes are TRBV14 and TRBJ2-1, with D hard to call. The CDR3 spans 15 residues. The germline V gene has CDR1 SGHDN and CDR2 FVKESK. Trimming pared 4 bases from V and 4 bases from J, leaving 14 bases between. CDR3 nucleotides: TGTGCCAGCAGCCCTTCATTTTGGGTTTACAATGAGCAGTTCTTC. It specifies CASSPSFWVYNEQFF.

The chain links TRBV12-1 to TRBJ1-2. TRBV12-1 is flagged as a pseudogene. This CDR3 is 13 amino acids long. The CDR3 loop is CASPPEAIYGYTF. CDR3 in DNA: TGTGCCAGCCCCCCCGAGGCTATCTATGGCTACACCTTC.

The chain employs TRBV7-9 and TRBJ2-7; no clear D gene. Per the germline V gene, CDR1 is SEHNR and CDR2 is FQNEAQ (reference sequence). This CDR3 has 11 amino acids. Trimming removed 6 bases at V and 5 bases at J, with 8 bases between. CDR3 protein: CASSLTHEQYF. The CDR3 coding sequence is TGTGCCAGCAGTTTGACCCACGAGCAGTACTTC.

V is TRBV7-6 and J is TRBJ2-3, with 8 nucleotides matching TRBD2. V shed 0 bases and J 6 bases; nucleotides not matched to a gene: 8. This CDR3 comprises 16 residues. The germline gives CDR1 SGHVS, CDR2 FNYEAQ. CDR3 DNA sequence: TGTGCCAGCAGCTTAGCGGAAATAGCGGGGCTGGATACGCAGTATTTT. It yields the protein CASSLAEIAGLDTQYF.

The DNA for the CDR3 is TGTGCCAGCAGCGCGGGGACAGGGCCAAACACTGAAGCTTTCTTT. It translates to CASSAGTGPNTEAFF. The chain combines TRBV7-8 with TRBJ1-1; 9 bases fit TRBD1. Germline loops: CDR1 SGHVS, CDR2 FQNEAQ. V gave up 5 bases and J gave up 2 bases; unmatched junction bases: 6. CDR3 length: 15 amino acids.

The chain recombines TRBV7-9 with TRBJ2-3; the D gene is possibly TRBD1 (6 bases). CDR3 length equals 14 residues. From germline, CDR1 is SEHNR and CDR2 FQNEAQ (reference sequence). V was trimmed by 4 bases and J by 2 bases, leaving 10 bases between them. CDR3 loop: CASSSGQFTDTQYF. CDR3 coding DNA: TGTGCCAGCAGCTCCGGACAGTTCACAGATACGCAGTATTTT.

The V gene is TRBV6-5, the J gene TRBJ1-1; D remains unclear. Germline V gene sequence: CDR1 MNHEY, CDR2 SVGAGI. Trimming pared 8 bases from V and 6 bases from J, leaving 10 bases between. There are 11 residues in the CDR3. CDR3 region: CASGEFAEAFF. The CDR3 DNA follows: TGTGCCAGCGGGGAGTTCGCTGAAGCTTTCTTT.

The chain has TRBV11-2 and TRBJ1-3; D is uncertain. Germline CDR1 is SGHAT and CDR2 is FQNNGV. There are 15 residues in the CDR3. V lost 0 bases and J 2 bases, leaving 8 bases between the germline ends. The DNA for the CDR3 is TGTGCCAGCAGCTTAGATCGTTCAGCTGGAAACACCATATATTTT. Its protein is CASSLDRSAGNTIYF.

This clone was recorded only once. The CDR3 loop reads CASSLGRGSSNQPQHF. CDR3 nucleotide sequence: TGTGCCAGCAGCTTGGGGAGGGGCTCAAGCAATCAGCCCCAGCATTTT. This chain joins TRBV5-6 and TRBJ1-5; maybe TRBD1 (5 bases). This CDR3 spans 16 amino acids. Germline V lookup: CDR1 SGHDT, CDR2 YYEEEE. Trimming shortened V by 0 bases and J by 1 base, and 11 bases separated the two germline ends.

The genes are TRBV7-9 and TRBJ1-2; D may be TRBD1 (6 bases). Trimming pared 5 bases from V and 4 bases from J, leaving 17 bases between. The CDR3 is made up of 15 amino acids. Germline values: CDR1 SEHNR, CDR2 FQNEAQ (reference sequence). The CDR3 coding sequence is TGTGCCAGCAGCCCCTATTTTGGACAGTCCTATGGCTACACCTTC. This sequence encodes CASSPYFGQSYGYTF.

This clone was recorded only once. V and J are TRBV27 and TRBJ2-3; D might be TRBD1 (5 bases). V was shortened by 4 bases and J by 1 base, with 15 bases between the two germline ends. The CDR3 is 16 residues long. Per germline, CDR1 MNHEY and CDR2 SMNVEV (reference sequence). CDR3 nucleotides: TGTGCCAGCAGTTCAAGATACAGGTTAGGCACAGATACGCAGTATTTT. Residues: CASSSRYRLGTDTQYF.

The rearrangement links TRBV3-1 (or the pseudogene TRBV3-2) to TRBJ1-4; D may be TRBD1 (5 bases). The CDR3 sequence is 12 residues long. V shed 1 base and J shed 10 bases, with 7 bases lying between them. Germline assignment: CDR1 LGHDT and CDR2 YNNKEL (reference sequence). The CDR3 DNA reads TGTGCCAGCAGCCAAGGCAGGGTAAAACTGTTTTTT. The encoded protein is CASSQGRVKLFF.

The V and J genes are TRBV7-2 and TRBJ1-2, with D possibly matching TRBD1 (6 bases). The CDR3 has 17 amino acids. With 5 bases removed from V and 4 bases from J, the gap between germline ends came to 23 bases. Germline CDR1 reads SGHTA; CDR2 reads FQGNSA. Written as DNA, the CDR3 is TGTGCCAGCAGCGTAAACTCCCGGGGGGCGGGAGGCTATGGCTACACCTTC. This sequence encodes CASSVNSRGAGGYGYTF.

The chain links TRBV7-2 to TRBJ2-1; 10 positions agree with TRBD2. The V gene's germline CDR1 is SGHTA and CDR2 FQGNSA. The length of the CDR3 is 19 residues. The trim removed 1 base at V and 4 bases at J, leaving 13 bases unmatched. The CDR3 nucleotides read TGTGCCAGCAGCTTAGACCCGGTAGTAGCGGGGGGATCATACAATGAGCAGTTCTTC. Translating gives CASSLDPVVAGGSYNEQFF.

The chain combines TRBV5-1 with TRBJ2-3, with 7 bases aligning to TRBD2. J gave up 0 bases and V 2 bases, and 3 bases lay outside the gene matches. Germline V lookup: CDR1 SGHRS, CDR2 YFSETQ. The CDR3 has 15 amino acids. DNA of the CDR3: TGCGCCAGCAGCTTAGGCGGGGGAAGCACAGATACGCAGTATTTT. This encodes CASSLGGGSTDTQYF.

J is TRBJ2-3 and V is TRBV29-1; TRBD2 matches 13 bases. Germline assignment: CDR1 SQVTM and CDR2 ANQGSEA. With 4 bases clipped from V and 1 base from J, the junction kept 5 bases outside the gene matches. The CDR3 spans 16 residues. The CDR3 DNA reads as TGCAGCGTTGGACTAGCGGGGGGCAGGGGCACAGATACGCAGTATTTT. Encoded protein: CSVGLAGGRGTDTQYF.

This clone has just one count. The CDR3 nucleotides are TGTGCCAGTAGTTACCCTTTCCCTGGTTCCACCGGGGAGCTGTTTTTT. It yields the protein CASSYPFPGSTGELFF. The chain employs TRBV19 and TRBJ2-2, with no clear D. CDR3 length equals 16 residues. The ends were cut back, 5 bases at V and 4 bases at J, with 17 bases in the middle. Germline V gives CDR1 LNHDA, CDR2 SQIVND (reference sequence). Based on the CDR3 plus reference TRBV19 and TRBJ2-2, the full variable domain is DGGITQSPKYLFRKEGQNVTLSCEQNLNHDAMYWYRQDPGQGLRLIYYSQIVNDFQKGDIAEGYSVSREKKESFPLTVTSAQKNPTAFYLCASSYPFPGSTGELFFGEGSRLTVL.

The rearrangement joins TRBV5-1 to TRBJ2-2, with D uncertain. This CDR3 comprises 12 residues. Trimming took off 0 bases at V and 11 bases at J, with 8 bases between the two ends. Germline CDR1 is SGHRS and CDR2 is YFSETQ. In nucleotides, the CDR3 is TGCGCCAGCAGCTTGGATTTCAGTGAGCTGTTTTTT. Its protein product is CASSLDFSELFF.

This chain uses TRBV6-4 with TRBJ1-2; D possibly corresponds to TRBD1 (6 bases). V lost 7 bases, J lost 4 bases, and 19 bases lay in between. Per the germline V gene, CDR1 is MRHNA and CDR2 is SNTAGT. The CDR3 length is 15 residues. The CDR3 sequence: CASTPGAGVAYGYTF. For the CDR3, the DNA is TGTGCCAGCACCCCGGGGGCAGGGGTGGCCTATGGCTACACCTTC.